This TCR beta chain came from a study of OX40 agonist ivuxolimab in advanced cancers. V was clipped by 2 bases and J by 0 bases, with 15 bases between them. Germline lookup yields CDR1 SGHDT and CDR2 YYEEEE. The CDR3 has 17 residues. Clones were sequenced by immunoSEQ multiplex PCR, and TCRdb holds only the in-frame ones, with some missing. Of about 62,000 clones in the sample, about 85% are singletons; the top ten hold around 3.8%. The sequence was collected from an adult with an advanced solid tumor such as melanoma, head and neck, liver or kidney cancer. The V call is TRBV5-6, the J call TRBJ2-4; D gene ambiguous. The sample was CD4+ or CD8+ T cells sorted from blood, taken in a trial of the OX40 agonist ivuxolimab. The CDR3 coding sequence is TGTGCCAGCAGCTTTGGGTCGTCAGAACTAGCCAAAAACATTCAGTACTTC. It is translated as CASSFGSSELAKNIQYF. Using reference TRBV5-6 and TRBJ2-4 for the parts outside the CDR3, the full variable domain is DAGVTQSPTHLIKTRGQQVTLRCSPKSGHDTVSWYQQALGQGPQFIFQYYEEEERQRGNFPDRFSGHQFPNYSSELNVNALLLGDSALYLCASSFGSSELAKNIQYFGAGTRLSVL.